Each of the 32 T cell receptor beta chains below was sequenced from the same sample in a study of blood T cell repertoires in COVID-19. TCRdb's table, derived via immunoSEQ multiplex PCR, lists solely in-frame clones and lacks some. The sample has tens of thousands of clones, 85% to 90% seen once. Input material: peripheral blood. These TCRs come from an elderly woman with COVID-19, enrolled during active disease.

This rearrangement joins TRBV29-1 to TRBJ2-5; TRBD1 matches at 7 bases. The trim removed 6 bases at V and 1 base at J, leaving 11 bases unmatched. Germline assignment: CDR1 SQVTM and CDR2 ANQGSEA. This CDR3 has 15 residues. The CDR3 sequence is CSVAPRRGTQETQYF. The CDR3 DNA follows: TGCAGCGTGGCACCTCGCAGGGGGACCCAAGAGACCCAGTACTTC. The whole variable domain, filled in from reference TRBV29-1 and TRBJ2-5, reads SAVISQKPSRDICQRGTSLTIQCQVDSQVTMMFWYRQQPGQSLTLIATANQGSEATYESGFVIDKFPISRPNLTFSTLTVSNMSPEDSSIYLCSVAPRRGTQETQYFGPGTRLLVL.

The chain combines TRBV5-1 with TRBJ2-7, with D possibly being TRBD1 (6 bases). The CDR3 has 14 amino acids. In germline, CDR1 is SGHRS, CDR2 YFSETQ. With 4 bases removed from V and 3 bases from J, the gap between germline ends came to 14 bases. The CDR3 nucleotides read TGCGCCAGCAGCCCGCCGAGCAGGGGCTACGAGCAGTACTTC. Its translation is CASSPPSRGYEQYF.

This chain uses TRBV5-1 with TRBJ1-2; 11 bases agree with TRBD1. This CDR3 contains 20 residues. From germline, CDR1 is SGHRS and CDR2 YFSETQ. Trimming cost V 5 bases and J 2 bases; bases outside gene matches: 20. CDR3 region: CASRHRADGTGGSMNYGYTF. The CDR3 nucleotides are TGCGCCAGCAGGCATAGGGCGGACGGGACAGGGGGTTCAATGAACTATGGCTACACCTTC. Full variable domain (outside the CDR3, taken from reference TRBV5-1 and TRBJ1-2): KAGVTQTPRYLIKTRGQQVTLSCSPISGHRSVSWYQQTPGQGLQFLFEYFSETQRNKGNFPGRFSGRQFSNSRSEMNVSTLELGDSALYLCASRHRADGTGGSMNYGYTFGSGTRLTVV.

V is TRBV19 and J is TRBJ1-4; the D gene is possibly TRBD1 (5 bases). Trimming left V 5 bases short and J 7 bases short, with 17 bases between. CDR1 and CDR2 (germline): LNHDA, SQIVND (reference sequence). CDR3 length: 15 residues. CDR3 amino acids: CASSSTAVTIEKLFF. CDR3 bases: TGTGCCAGTAGTTCGACAGCCGTAACCATTGAAAAACTGTTTTTT.

The V call is TRBV7-9, the J call TRBJ2-5; D is uncertain. The V end lost 8 bases, the J end lost 5 bases, and 12 bases lay between the germline ends. This CDR3 contains 12 residues. Germline assignment: CDR1 SEHNR and CDR2 FQNEAQ (reference sequence). CDR3 DNA sequence: TGTGCCAGCGCCCTGGTACTGGAGACCCAGTACTTC. It encodes CASALVLETQYF.

The chain couples TRBV15 to TRBJ2-7; D is possibly TRBD2 (7 bases). Germline-derived CDR1 and CDR2 are LNHNV and YYDKDF (reference sequence). V dropped 1 base and J dropped 3 bases, with 13 bases sitting between them. This CDR3 is 15 amino acids long. This chain's CDR3 is CATSRGGGRDYEQYF. The CDR3, as DNA: TGTGCCACCAGCAGAGGGGGGGGCAGGGACTACGAGCAGTACTTC.

In DNA, the CDR3 is TGTGCCACCAAAGAGGGGGACGCTCGCCGGGACGAGCAGTACTTC. Protein product: CATKEGDARRDEQYF. The chain has TRBV28 and TRBJ2-7, with D possibly matching TRBD1 (6 bases). Germline CDR1 is MDHEN and CDR2 is SYDVKM. Trimming removed 10 bases at V and 5 bases at J, with 24 bases between. CDR3 length equals 15 residues. Supplemented by reference TRBV28 and TRBJ2-7, the full variable domain reads DVKVTQSSRYLVKRTGEKVFLECVQDMDHENMFWYRQDPGLGLRLIYFSYDVKMKEKGDIPEGYSVSREKKERFSLILESASTNQTSMYLCATKEGDARRDEQYFGPGTRLTVT.

The CDR3 DNA reads TGTGCCAGCAGCTTAAGCTACGACAGAATCTATGGCTACACCTTC. Protein sequence: CASSLSYDRIYGYTF. The V gene is TRBV7-2, the J gene TRBJ1-2; D is perhaps TRBD1 (5 bases). Trimming took off 2 bases at V and 4 bases at J, with 14 bases between the two ends. This CDR3 has 15 amino acids. Germline CDR1 and CDR2: SGHTA and FQGNSA.

CDR3 in amino acids: CASRTGDGYGYTF. For the CDR3, the DNA is TGCGCCAGCAGGACAGGGGATGGGTATGGCTACACCTTC. The V gene is TRBV5-1, the J gene TRBJ1-2; 8 nucleotides line up with TRBD1. This CDR3 contains 13 residues. The ends lost 5 bases at V and 5 bases at J; junction bases unmatched: 5. Germline CDR1 and CDR2: SGHRS and YFSETQ.

This chain joins TRBV6-5 and TRBJ2-7; D might be TRBD1 (5 bases). This CDR3 is 14 amino acids long. Germline V gene data show CDR1 as MNHEY and CDR2 as SVGAGI. With 2 bases removed from V and 2 bases from J, the gap between germline ends came to 10 bases. CDR3 sequence reads: CASSYGAATYEQYF. DNA for the CDR3: TGTGCCAGCAGTTACGGGGCTGCGACCTACGAGCAGTACTTC.

CDR3 coding DNA: TGTGCCAGCAACTACCGAGGGACTAGGGTAACCGGGGAGCTGTTTTTT. Protein sequence: CASNYRGTRVTGELFF. The chain links TRBV3-1 (or the pseudogene TRBV3-2) to TRBJ2-2; 8 positions match TRBD2. The CDR3 contains 16 residues. Germline-derived CDR1 and CDR2 are LGHDT and YNNKEL (reference sequence). V was clipped by 7 bases and J by 5 bases; unmatched bases: 12.

The J gene is TRBJ1-5, the V gene TRBV10-2; perhaps TRBD1 as D (6 bases). Germline loops: CDR1 WSHSY, CDR2 SAAADI. This CDR3 has 15 residues. Trimming cost V 2 bases and J 6 bases, with 14 bases left between them. CDR3 DNA sequence: TGCGCCAGCAGTGAGACTAAAACAGGGAGTCAGCCCCAGCATTTT. This encodes CASSETKTGSQPQHF.

This chain connects TRBV5-6 to TRBJ1-2, with TRBD1 matching 7 bases. V lost 4 bases to trimming and J lost 4 bases; unmatched junction nucleotides: 4. The CDR3 loop spans 13 amino acids. The germline V gene encodes CDR1 SGHDT and CDR2 YYEEEE. The CDR3 loop reads CASSPDRAYGYTF. CDR3 coding DNA: TGTGCCAGCAGCCCCGACAGGGCCTATGGCTACACCTTC.

The rearrangement uses TRBV7-9 and TRBJ1-5, with no clear D. This CDR3 contains 15 residues. With 1 base removed from V and 5 bases from J, the gap between germline ends came to 12 bases. Germline V gene data show CDR1 as SEHNR and CDR2 as FQNEAQ (reference sequence). The CDR3 DNA is TGTGCCAGCAGCTTAGGCGGTCAGTTCCATCAGCCCCAGCATTTT. It codes for CASSLGGQFHQPQHF.

The gene calls are TRBV18 and TRBJ1-1; 10 bases match TRBD1. Germline V gives CDR1 KGHSH, CDR2 LQKENI. There are 14 residues in the CDR3. V dropped 3 bases and J dropped 5; count of bases not matched to a gene: 3. CDR3 DNA: TGTGCCAGCTCACCGACAGGGGGCTCAACTGAAGCTTTCTTT. This codes for CASSPTGGSTEAFF.

Only one count was recorded for this clone. The genes are TRBV28 and TRBJ1-5; 7 nucleotides match TRBD1. The CDR3 is made up of 16 amino acids. After removal of 5 bases from V and 5 bases from J, the junction contained 12 bases not matched to a gene. Germline V gene sequence: CDR1 MDHEN, CDR2 SYDVKM. The CDR3 reads CASSLDLRQGHQPQHF. Here the CDR3 DNA reads TGTGCCAGCAGTCTCGACCTCCGACAGGGACATCAGCCCCAGCATTTT.

This clone was counted a few times. This chain connects TRBV6-5 to TRBJ1-2; TRBD1 agrees at 7 bases. J was trimmed by 2 bases and V by 4 bases; bases with no gene match: 10. Looked up from germline, CDR1 is MNHEY and CDR2 is SVGAGI. This CDR3 comprises 16 residues. The CDR3 bases are TGTGCCAGCAGTTGGGACAGCCAGCCTCCGAACTATGGCTACACCTTC. This codes for CASSWDSQPPNYGYTF.

V gene TRBV30 combines with J gene TRBJ1-1; TRBD1 matches at 7 bases. The germline CDR1 and CDR2 sequences are GTSNPN and SVGIG (reference sequence). This CDR3 region has 14 residues. V was clipped by 4 bases and J by 1 base; unmatched bases: 6. This chain's CDR3 is CAWIYGTANTEAFF. The CDR3 coding sequence is TGTGCCTGGATTTACGGGACAGCGAACACTGAAGCTTTCTTT.

The chain joins TRBV3-1 (or the pseudogene TRBV3-2) to TRBJ2-1; D may be TRBD1 (6 bases). Germline V gene data show CDR1 as LGHDT and CDR2 as YNNKEL (reference sequence). The CDR3 extends over 15 amino acids. Trimming cost V 5 bases and J 1 base, with 12 bases left between them. CDR3 bases: TGTGCCAGCAGCATCCAGACAGGATCCTACAATGAGCAGTTCTTC. Translation gives CASSIQTGSYNEQFF.

The gene calls are TRBV2 and TRBJ1-1, with TRBD1 matching 8 bases. V shed 5 bases, J shed 4 bases, and the junction held 9 bases outside the gene matches. The CDR3 contains 15 residues. CDR1 is SNHLY, CDR2 FYNNEI, per germline. The CDR3: CASSPGTGAGTEAFF. CDR3 coding DNA: TGTGCCAGCAGTCCTGGGACAGGTGCGGGCACTGAAGCTTTCTTT.

The chain couples TRBV30 to TRBJ2-3; TRBD2 matches 12 bases. CDR3 size: 17 residues. After removal of 1 base from V and 9 bases from J, the junction contained 14 bases not matched to a gene. Germline V gene lookup returns CDR1 GTSNPN and CDR2 SVGIG (reference sequence). Here the CDR3 reads CAWSDTGTSGLKGTQYF. DNA of the CDR3: TGTGCCTGGAGTGATACCGGGACTAGCGGGCTTAAGGGGACGCAGTATTTT.

The CDR3 loop is CAARNREQYF. In nucleotides, the CDR3 is TGTGCGGCTCGAAACCGCGAGCAGTACTTC. The chain is built from TRBV6-5 and TRBJ2-7, with no clear D. CDR3 length equals 10 residues. Germline V gives CDR1 MNHEY, CDR2 SVGAGI.

The chain carries TRBV28 and TRBJ2-1; 10 bases map to TRBD1. Per the germline V gene, CDR1 is MDHEN and CDR2 is SYDVKM. The junction had 4 bases not matched to a gene; V was cut back by 2 bases and J by 12 bases. The CDR3 is made up of 13 amino acids. CDR3 nucleotides: TGTGCCAGCAGTTTAATGGACAGGGGGATGCAGTTCTTC. Its translation: CASSLMDRGMQFF.

The chain uses TRBV2 and TRBJ1-4, with 8 bases identical to TRBD1. The CDR3 has 13 amino acids. CDR1 and CDR2 from the germline V gene are SNHLY and FYNNEI. V gave up 8 bases and J gave up 7 bases; unmatched junction bases: 6. The CDR3 DNA follows: TGTGCCAGCGGGGACAGGCGGGGTGAAAAACTGTTTTTT. Translation gives CASGDRRGEKLFF.

The rearrangement uses TRBV4-1 and TRBJ2-7; tentatively, D is TRBD2 (5 bases). This CDR3 contains 15 residues. CDR1 and CDR2 (germline): MGHRA, YSYEKL. The V gene lost 1 base and the J gene lost 6 bases, with 16 bases spanning the gap. This CDR3 reads CASSQGEVVAGEQYF. Here the CDR3 DNA reads TGCGCCAGCAGCCAAGGCGAGGTCGTGGCGGGCGAGCAGTACTTC.

The rearrangement uses TRBV5-1 and TRBJ1-6; D remains unclear. Germline CDR1 reads SGHRS; CDR2 reads YFSETQ. The CDR3 has 15 residues. V dropped 0 bases and J dropped 6 bases, with 10 bases sitting between them. CDR3 DNA: TGCGCCAGCAGCTTGGAAAGTCAGGCTAATTCACCCCTCCACTTT. It yields the protein CASSLESQANSPLHF.

A few counts support this clone. Different DNA sequences within this sample yield the same CDR3. The J gene is TRBJ1-1, the V gene TRBV14; D unclear. Germline V gives CDR1 SGHDN, CDR2 FVKESK. The length of the CDR3 is 14 residues. V lost 4 bases and J 0 bases, leaving 9 bases between the germline ends. The CDR3 protein is CASSLPGLNTEAFF. The CDR3 DNA sequence: TGTGCCAGCAGCCTACCGGGTCTGAACACTGAAGCTTTCTTT.

This clone has just one count. The chain joins TRBV5-1 to TRBJ1-2, with D perhaps matching TRBD1 (5 bases). V was shortened by 2 bases and J by 2 bases, with 10 bases between the two germline ends. The CDR3 is 14 residues long. CDR1 SGHRS and CDR2 YFSETQ come from the germline V gene. The CDR3 here is CASSLGDSNYGYTF. CDR3 in DNA: TGCGCCAGCAGCTTAGGGGACTCAAACTATGGCTACACCTTC. Complete variable domain (other parts from reference TRBV5-1 and TRBJ1-2): KAGVTQTPRYLIKTRGQQVTLSCSPISGHRSVSWYQQTPGQGLQFLFEYFSETQRNKGNFPGRFSGRQFSNSRSEMNVSTLELGDSALYLCASSLGDSNYGYTFGSGTRLTVV.

The chain joins TRBV7-2 to TRBJ1-5, with 9 positions matching TRBD1. The CDR3 is 14 amino acids. V lost 4 bases, J lost 7 bases, and 5 bases stayed unmatched. Germline V CDR1 and CDR2: SGHTA, FQGNSA. The CDR3 loop is CASSSRQGGQPQHF. In DNA, the CDR3 is TGTGCCAGCAGCTCACGACAGGGGGGGCAGCCCCAGCATTTT.

By share, this clone counts as medium-sized (0.01 to 0.1%). The genes are TRBV4-1 and TRBJ2-7, with 7 bases lining up with TRBD1. Germline V CDR1 and CDR2: MGHRA, YSYEKL. CDR3 length equals 15 residues. The J segment lost 5 bases and the V segment lost 1 base, leaving 8 bases of the junction unmatched. Here the CDR3 DNA reads TGCGCCAGCAGCCAAGCCTCCGGGACAGCGAACGAGCAGTACTTC. This translates into CASSQASGTANEQYF.

V usage is TRBV5-1 and J usage is TRBJ2-3; tentatively, D is TRBD1 (6 bases). Per germline, CDR1 SGHRS and CDR2 YFSETQ. The germline V and J ends were trimmed by 6 bases and 4 bases, with 18 bases remaining between them. CDR3 length equals 15 residues. The CDR3 coding sequence is TGCGCCAGCACACCGGGACACGAAATACCAGATACGCAGTATTTT. Residues: CASTPGHEIPDTQYF.

The CDR3 sequence: CASSRQEGNTIYF. The CDR3 region has the DNA TGTGCCAGCAGCCGTCAAGAGGGAAACACCATATATTTT. This chain connects TRBV12-3 or TRBV12-4 to TRBJ1-3; D ambiguous. This CDR3 has 13 residues. Trimming removed 6 bases at V and 4 bases at J, with 10 bases between.